The 28 T cell receptor beta chains below all came from one sample that was sequenced in a study of T cells in Graves' hyperthyroidism and ophthalmopathy. Amplification of TCR beta CDR3 regions used RNA as the template. The TCR CDR3 was amplified in a first-round RT-PCR using the HTBI primer set. In TCRdb, the multiplex PCR reads were re-called with MiXCR into one record per CDR3 protein. The table shows about 480,000 distinct CDR3 sequences, with approximately 25% occurring only once. Specimen: blood. These receptors came from a woman in her twenties or thirties with Graves' ophthalmopathy.

V gene TRBV27 combines with J gene TRBJ2-5; 7 bases line up with TRBD1. CDR1 is MNHEY and CDR2 is SMNVEV in the germline V gene (reference sequence). There are 14 residues in the CDR3. Losses at the gene ends were 5 bases for V and 5 bases for J; bases not matched to a gene: 8. CDR3 in DNA: TGTGCCAGCAGTCCTAACAGGGGAGTGGAGACCCAGTACTTC. It specifies CASSPNRGVETQYF.

This clonotype showed up many times. The chain employs TRBV7-2 and TRBJ1-5; D is possibly TRBD1 (5 bases). With 1 base removed from V and 5 bases from J, the gap between germline ends came to 12 bases. Germline V lookup: CDR1 SGHTA, CDR2 FQGNSA. The CDR3 totals 15 residues. The CDR3 sequence: CASSLGGAQDQPQHF. As DNA, the CDR3 is TGTGCCAGCAGCTTAGGTGGGGCGCAGGATCAGCCCCAGCATTTT.

The chain has TRBV4-3 and TRBJ2-5; D might be TRBD1 or TRBD2, each matching 6 bases. This CDR3 region has 16 residues. V was pared by 2 bases and J by 3 bases, with 16 bases between. Germline V gene lookup returns CDR1 LGHNA and CDR2 YSLEER. CDR3 nucleotides: TGCGCCAGCAGCCAATCACCGGGGGCGAATGAAGAGACCCAGTACTTC. Its translation: CASSQSPGANEETQYF.

In the case of this clonotype: One end of the junction fails to match germline, which may point to a read error. This chain connects TRBV27 to TRBJ1-6; TRBD1 matches 8 bases. Per the germline V gene, CDR1 is MNHEY and CDR2 is SMNVEV (reference sequence). There are 14 residues in the CDR3. The DNA for the CDR3 is TGTGCCAACAGTCAACGAGACAGGGGATCACCCCTCCACTTT. Its protein is CANSQRDRGSPLHF.

The rearrangement uses TRBV7-2 and TRBJ2-7; D is unresolved. Germline V CDR1 and CDR2: SGHTA, FQGNSA. The CDR3 totals 15 residues. The CDR3 DNA reads as TGTGCCAGCAGCTTAAACGGGCGGAGCTCCTACGAGCAGTGCGTC. This gives the protein CASSLNGRSSYEQCV.

This clonotype was found many times. The J gene is TRBJ1-2, the V gene TRBV4-1, with 8 bases fitting TRBD1. Per germline, CDR1 MGHRA and CDR2 YSYEKL. Losses at the gene ends were 5 bases for V and 2 bases for J; bases not matched to a gene: 7. CDR3 length equals 15 residues. The CDR3 DNA follows: TGCGCCAGCAGCAAAGGACAGGGTGGGAACTATGGCTACACCTTC. Protein sequence: CASSKGQGGNYGYTF.

This clonotype was detected ten times or more. The rearrangement links TRBV28 to TRBJ2-7, with 7 bases lining up with TRBD2. The CDR3 consists of 14 residues. Germline assignment: CDR1 MDHEN and CDR2 SYDVKM. The junction had 7 bases not matched to a gene; V was cut back by 6 bases and J by 2 bases. CDR3 in amino acids: CASSVKRGAYEQYF. The CDR3 nucleotides are TGTGCCAGCAGCGTGAAGCGGGGTGCCTACGAGCAGTACTTC.

This clonotype has a single count. The chain recombines TRBV24-1 with TRBJ2-2; TRBD2 aligns across 7 bases. The CDR3 consists of 15 residues. Germline lookup yields CDR1 KGHDR and CDR2 SFDVKD. The J segment lost 6 bases and the V segment lost 4 bases, leaving 7 bases of the junction unmatched. The CDR3 sequence: CATSDSRTSPGELFF. DNA for the CDR3: TGTGCCACCAGTGACTCCCGGACTAGTCCCGGGGAGCTGTTTTTT.

This clonotype appeared a few times. The rearrangement uses TRBV6-2 or TRBV6-3 and TRBJ1-1; tentative D call: TRBD1 (6 bases). The CDR3 is 14 residues long. Germline values: CDR1 MNHEY, CDR2 SVGEGT. V was cut by 2 bases and J by 5 bases, with 12 bases left in between. CDR3 coding DNA: TGTGCCAGCAGTTACGATAACAGGGTAACTGAAGCTTTCTTT. It specifies CASSYDNRVTEAFF.

This clonotype was counted many times. The rearrangement joins TRBV27 to TRBJ2-7; D perhaps matches TRBD1 (6 bases). The V and J ends lost 8 bases and 3 bases respectively, with 14 bases between them. The CDR3 is 13 residues long. Germline lookup yields CDR1 MNHEY and CDR2 SMNVEV (reference sequence). The CDR3 DNA is TGTGCCAGCCAACAGGGTAAAGGCTACGAGCAGTACTTC. This gives the protein CASQQGKGYEQYF.

This clonotype was counted many times. V gene TRBV19 combines with J gene TRBJ1-2, with D unclear. Trimming left V 6 bases short and J 5 bases short, with 13 bases between. The CDR3 consists of 13 residues. CDR1 and CDR2 (germline): LNHDA, SQIVND (reference sequence). CDR3 nucleotide sequence: TGTGCCAGTAGCGGCTTTGCTGGGTATGGCTACACCTTC. This codes for CASSGFAGYGYTF.

The rearrangement joins TRBV12-3 or TRBV12-4 to TRBJ2-3; D call uncertain. This CDR3 comprises 13 residues. V was shortened by 7 bases and J by 6 bases, with 14 bases between the two germline ends. The CDR3 region is CASILDRADTQYF. CDR3 bases: TGTGCCAGCATCCTGGACCGTGCGGATACGCAGTATTTT.

The V gene is TRBV29-1, the J gene TRBJ1-2; D is uncertain. The CDR3 has 13 residues. V dropped 6 bases and J dropped 2 bases, with 13 bases sitting between them. Germline CDR1 is SQVTM and CDR2 is ANQGSEA. The DNA of the CDR3 is TGCAGCGTCGAGATTTATGCGAACTATGGCTACACCTTC. This sequence encodes CSVEIYANYGYTF.

This chain connects TRBV15 to TRBJ2-7, with 9 bases that match TRBD1. V was clipped by 5 bases and J by 5 bases; unmatched bases: 10. CDR1 and CDR2 (germline): LNHNV, YYDKDF (reference sequence). CDR3 length: 15 amino acids. CDR3: CATSGRDREGNEQYF. For the CDR3, the DNA is TGTGCCACCAGCGGCAGGGACAGGGAAGGGAACGAGCAGTACTTC.

At least ten counts were recorded for this clonotype. The rearrangement joins TRBV6-5 to TRBJ2-2, with no clear D. The CDR3 is made up of 17 amino acids. Trimming cost V 0 bases and J 1 base, with 12 bases left between them. Germline CDR1 reads MNHEY; CDR2 reads SVGAGI. CDR3 region: CASSYSMSGKNTGELFF. Here the CDR3 DNA reads TGTGCCAGCAGTTACTCGATGTCGGGCAAGAACACCGGGGAGCTGTTTTTT.

This clonotype showed up many times. DNA for the CDR3: TGTGCCAGCAGTGAAACTAGCGGGGGGGGAGAGACCCAGTACTTC. It encodes CASSETSGGGETQYF. The gene calls are TRBV2 and TRBJ2-5; 13 nucleotides match TRBD2. V trimming: 2 bases; J trimming: 4 bases; junction bases outside the gene matches: 1. Germline CDR1 reads SNHLY; CDR2 reads FYNNEI. CDR3 size: 15 residues.

The CDR3 reads CASKERGTGQETQYF. In DNA form, the CDR3 reads TGTGCCAGCAAGGAAAGAGGGACAGGGCAAGAGACCCAGTACTTC. The chain employs TRBV6-1 and TRBJ2-5; 9 nucleotides align to TRBD1. The germline gives CDR1 MNHNS, CDR2 SASEGT. The CDR3 runs 15 residues. After removal of 7 bases from V and 2 bases from J, the junction contained 8 bases not matched to a gene.

This clonotype turned up a few times. The chain links TRBV29-1 to TRBJ2-7, with 8 bases lining up with TRBD2. The CDR3 sequence is 14 residues long. Losses at the gene ends were 2 bases for V and 0 bases for J; bases not matched to a gene: 3. From germline, CDR1 is SQVTM and CDR2 ANQGSEA. This CDR3 is CSVELRGGSYEQYF. The CDR3 DNA reads TGCAGCGTTGAACTTCGGGGGGGCTCCTACGAGCAGTACTTC.

This clonotype was seen a few times. V and J are TRBV28 and TRBJ1-1; D possibly corresponds to TRBD1 (5 bases). Trimming removed 3 bases at V and 1 base at J, with 15 bases between. The CDR3 length is 16 residues. Germline V CDR1 and CDR2: MDHEN, SYDVKM. Here the CDR3 reads CASSFREGFWNTEAFF. As DNA, the CDR3 is TGTGCCAGCAGTTTCAGGGAGGGGTTTTGGAACACTGAAGCTTTCTTT. Based on the CDR3 plus reference TRBV28 and TRBJ1-1, the full variable domain is DVKVTQSSRYLVKRTGEKVFLECVQDMDHENMFWYRQDPGLGLRLIYFSYDVKMKEKGDIPEGYSVSREKKERFSLILESASTNQTSMYLCASSFREGFWNTEAFFGQGTRLTVV.

This clonotype was recorded many times. The chain couples TRBV5-8 to TRBJ2-5; unclear D gene. Trimming took off 4 bases at V and 5 bases at J, with 9 bases between the two ends. Germline lookup yields CDR1 SGHTS and CDR2 YDEGEE. The CDR3 contains 12 residues. DNA for the CDR3: TGTGCCAGCAGCCGTCCGTTGGAGACCCAGTACTTC. Its translation: CASSRPLETQYF.

The chain recombines TRBV6-1 with TRBJ2-7; the D gene could be TRBD1 or TRBD2 (5 bases each). Germline CDR1 is MNHNS and CDR2 is SASEGT. Trimming stripped 7 bases from V and 2 bases from J, with 15 bases between. CDR3 length equals 14 residues. The CDR3 DNA reads TGTGCCAGCATGATTTTCGAGGGGCCCTACGAGCAGTACTTC. Its translation is CASMIFEGPYEQYF.

V usage is TRBV19 and J usage is TRBJ1-6; D remains unclear. Trimming left V 6 bases short and J 5 bases short, with 8 bases between. Germline values: CDR1 LNHDA, CDR2 SQIVND (reference sequence). The CDR3 has 13 amino acids. CDR3 loop: CASRRTDNSPLHF. The CDR3 DNA follows: TGTGCCAGTAGGAGGACGGATAATTCACCCCTCCACTTT.

This clonotype was detected ten times or more. The chain joins TRBV6-5 to TRBJ1-2; the match to TRBD1 covers 7 bases. V dropped 2 bases and J dropped 2; count of bases not matched to a gene: 8. The germline V gene has CDR1 MNHEY and CDR2 SVGAGI. The CDR3 is 16 residues long. CDR3 bases: TGTGCCAGCAGTTACAGCGGGACAGTAATAAACTATGGCTACACCTTC. Amino acid sequence: CASSYSGTVINYGYTF.

The rearrangement uses TRBV20-1 and TRBJ1-1, with D unclear. V lost 6 bases and J lost 1, with 15 bases in between. The CDR3 spans 14 residues. From germline, CDR1 is DFQATT and CDR2 SNEGSKA (reference sequence). CDR3 in amino acids: CSAIGWSSNTEAFF. In nucleotides, the CDR3 is TGCAGTGCCATCGGGTGGAGTTCGAACACTGAAGCTTTCTTT.

This clonotype showed up many times. The genes are TRBV5-1 and TRBJ1-1; TRBD1 aligns across 9 bases. The CDR3 covers 15 residues. From germline, CDR1 is SGHRS and CDR2 YFSETQ. V lost 3 bases to trimming and J lost 7 bases; unmatched junction nucleotides: 10. The CDR3 sequence is CASSYVWADRGEAFF. The CDR3 DNA reads TGCGCCAGCAGCTATGTTTGGGCGGACAGGGGTGAAGCTTTCTTT. Full variable domain (rest looked up from reference TRBV5-1 and TRBJ1-1): KAGVTQTPRYLIKTRGQQVTLSCSPISGHRSVSWYQQTPGQGLQFLFEYFSETQRNKGNFPGRFSGRQFSNSRSEMNVSTLELGDSALYLCASSYVWADRGEAFFGQGTRLTVV.

The rearrangement uses TRBV13 and TRBJ1-3, with D unresolved. Deletions cut 7 bases from V and 4 bases from J, with 5 bases between. Germline CDR1 PRHDT, CDR2 FYEKMQ (reference sequence). The CDR3 runs 11 residues. The CDR3 bases are TGTGCCAGCACCTTCGGAAACACCATATATTTT. Its protein is CASTFGNTIYF.

At least ten counts were recorded for this clonotype. J is TRBJ1-1 and V is TRBV29-1; no clear D gene. Between the trimmed V and J ends, which lost 4 bases and 4 bases, there was a span of 7 bases. The CDR3 consists of 11 residues. CDR1 and CDR2 (germline): SQVTM, ANQGSEA. The CDR3 is CSVVPATEAFF. As DNA, the CDR3 is TGCAGCGTTGTCCCGGCCACTGAAGCTTTCTTT.

The CDR3: CASSNRAGETQYF. The DNA for the CDR3 is TGTGCCAGCAGTAACAGGGCCGGGGAGACCCAGTACTTC. The J gene is TRBJ2-5, the V gene TRBV2; perhaps TRBD1 as D (6 bases). In germline, CDR1 is SNHLY, CDR2 FYNNEI. The V end lost 5 bases, the J end lost 5 bases, and 12 bases lay between the germline ends. The CDR3 totals 13 residues.